A selection of T cell receptor beta chains follows, all from one sample in a study of memory CD4+ T cells and cytomegalovirus serostatus. TCRdb's table, derived via immunoSEQ multiplex PCR, lists solely in-frame clones and lacks some. The data contain 40,000 to 45,000 clones, about 85% of them seen just once; the ten biggest clones take up roughly 0.87%. Sequencing was performed on memory CD4+ T cells from blood. These receptors were taken from an adult in good health and CMV-seronegative. The CDR3 runs from the conserved cysteine through the conserved F or W. D genes are given only for firm matches. For some rows the clone size is stated as once, few or many, or as a class when expanded; others skip it.

size: few
J: TRBJ2-6
V: TRBV2
D: -
CDR3: CAMSVHSGANVLTF
DNA: TGTGCCATGTCGGTCCACTCTGGGGCCAACGTCCTGACTTTC

size: -
J: TRBJ1-2
V: TRBV30
D: -
CDR3: CAWMELSNYGYTF
DNA: TGTGCCTGGATGGAGCTGTCTAACTATGGCTACACCTTC

size: -
J: TRBJ1-6
V: TRBV6-5
D: -
CDR3: CASSSADRYNSPLHF
DNA: TGTGCCAGCAGCAGCGCGGATCGCTATAATTCACCCCTCCACTTT

size: -
J: TRBJ2-1
V: TRBV6-5
D: TRBD2
CDR3: CASRGGGNEQFF
DNA: TGTGCCAGCAGAGGCGGGGGAAATGAGCAGTTCTTC

size: -
J: TRBJ1-4
V: TRBV2
D: -
CDR3: CASKTVPATNEKLFF
DNA: -

size: once
J: TRBJ2-7
V: TRBV19
D: TRBD1
CDR3: CASSGTGAIYEQYF
DNA: TGTGCCAGTAGCGGGACAGGGGCTATCTACGAGCAGTACTTC

size: -
J: TRBJ2-5
V: TRBV11-2
D: -
CDR3: CASSLRIAETQYF
DNA: TGTGCCAGCAGCTTAAGAATAGCAGAGACCCAGTACTTC

size: -
J: TRBJ1-4
V: TRBV7-2
D: -
CDR3: CASSPEGAFNEKLFF
DNA: TGTGCCAGCAGCCCCGAAGGGGCCTTTAATGAAAAACTGTTTTTT

size: -
J: TRBJ2-2
V: TRBV4-3
D: -
CDR3: CASSKQTDSGTHTGELFF
DNA: TGCGCCAGCAGCAAACAAACTGACAGCGGAACACACACCGGGGAGCTGTTTTTT

size: -
J: TRBJ2-1
V: TRBV7-3
D: -
CDR3: CASSSVRGNEQFF
DNA: TGTGCCAGCAGCTCCGTCCGGGGGAATGAGCAGTTCTTC

size: -
J: TRBJ2-3
V: TRBV4-2
D: TRBD2
CDR3: CASSQDPSGGRLTQYF
DNA: TGTGCCAGCAGCCAAGATCCTAGCGGGGGGAGGCTTACGCAGTATTTT

size: -
J: TRBJ2-3
V: TRBV4-2
D: -
CDR3: CASSQLSGEDTQYF
DNA: TGTGCCAGCAGCCAGCTCAGTGGCGAGGATACGCAGTATTTT

size: -
J: TRBJ1-6
V: TRBV12-5
D: -
CDR3: CASGPDGLNSPLHF
DNA: TGTGCTAGTGGACCAGACGGACTGAATTCACCCCTCCACTTT

size: -
J: TRBJ2-7
V: TRBV29-1
D: -
CDR3: CSVGDYEQYF
DNA: TGCAGCGTTGGAGATTACGAGCAGTACTTC

size: -
J: TRBJ1-2
V: TRBV2
D: -
CDR3: CASSERQGAYGYTF
DNA: TGTGCCAGCAGTGAACGGCAGGGTGCCTATGGCTACACCTTC

size: once
J: TRBJ1-1
V: TRBV23-1
D: -
CDR3: CASSLVGRQTGTEAFF
DNA: TGCGCCAGCAGTCTAGTAGGTCGGCAAACCGGCACTGAAGCTTTCTTT

size: few
J: TRBJ1-1
V: TRBV5-1
D: -
CDR3: CASRPRRPKTEAFF
DNA: TGCGCCAGCAGGCCTAGGCGTCCCAAGACTGAAGCTTTCTTT

size: -
J: TRBJ2-6
V: TRBV5-1
D: TRBD2
CDR3: CASRLRAGEGANVLTF
DNA: TGCGCCAGCAGATTACGGGCGGGGGAAGGGGCCAACGTCCTGACTTTC

size: few
J: TRBJ1-1
V: TRBV7-3
D: TRBD1
CDR3: CASGTGPNTEAFF
DNA: TGTGCCAGCGGGACAGGGCCGAACACTGAAGCTTTCTTT

size: -
J: TRBJ2-3
V: TRBV5-1
D: -
CDR3: CASSQGGGGGTDTQYF
DNA: TGCGCCAGCAGCCAGGGGGGGGGCGGCGGCACAGATACGCAGTATTTT

size: -
J: TRBJ2-1
V: TRBV4-2
D: -
CDR3: CASSQQGLATVSNEQFF
DNA: TGTGCCAGCAGCCAACAAGGACTGGCGACGGTATCCAATGAGCAGTTCTTC

size: -
J: TRBJ2-1
V: TRBV5-6
D: -
CDR3: CASSLTILIVGPSYNEQFF
DNA: TGTGCCAGCAGCTTAACGATCCTTATAGTGGGACCTTCCTACAATGAGCAGTTCTTC

size: once
J: TRBJ2-2
V: TRBV5-1
D: TRBD2
CDR3: CASSTGLAGGVTGELFF
DNA: TGCGCCAGCAGCACAGGACTAGCGGGGGGGGTCACCGGGGAGCTGTTTTTT

size: once
J: TRBJ2-3
V: TRBV5-6
D: -
CDR3: CASSLQGTDTQYF
DNA: TGTGCCAGCAGCTTGCAGGGCACAGATACGCAGTATTTT

size: -
J: TRBJ2-6
V: TRBV5-1
D: -
CDR3: CASGDSGANVLTF
DNA: TGCGCCAGCGGAGACTCTGGGGCCAACGTCCTGACTTTC